This is a list of T cell receptor beta chains from one sample in a study of cytomegalovirus exposure and HLA in healthy donors. Profiling relied on immunoSEQ multiplex PCR, and the TCRdb table lists in-frame clones only, not all of them. The table has under 200,000 clones, 68% seen once; the top ten hold approximately 1.5%. Sample: PBMCs. These receptor sequences come from a man in his fifties in good health and CMV-seronegative. CDR3s include the opening cysteine and the closing phenylalanine or tryptophan. The order of the fields is clone size, V gene, CDR3 protein. Size tells how often a clone was seen (once, few, many) or the class of an expanded clone, and some rows leave it out.

NA | TRBV7-2 | CASSVTRTGELFF
NA | TRBV7-2 | CASSLLRGYQETQYF
NA | TRBV28 | CASSLGGQGNEKLFF
NA | TRBV6-5 | CASSLGGTAYGYTF
NA | TRBV18 | CASSGQGGGEQYF
once | TRBV25-1 | CASSPGTKSTDTQYF
NA | TRBV5-4 | CASSLGQATSYEQYF
NA | TRBV2 | CASSGNRGRVVDNQPQHF
once | TRBV2 | CASSEGEGAPETQYF
NA | TRBV10-1 | CASSEFSGGGYTF
NA | TRBV19 | CASSIVEGFGYTF
medium-sized | TRBV5-1 | CASSPSRADEAFF
few | TRBV5-1 | CASNRLGQGNTEAFF
NA | TRBV7-9 | CASSRDRGEGYGYTF
NA | TRBV7-8 | CASSGTGGNNEQFF
once | TRBV25-1 | CASSFRTGYSYEQYF
NA | TRBV18 | CASSPAGADYGYTF
NA | TRBV7-2 | CASSLNGQATSYEQYF
NA | TRBV4-2 | CASSQAVGGGFQETQYF
NA | TRBV5-1 | CASSPWTGKGSYEQYF